This passage covers 12 T cell receptor beta chains from one sample sequenced in a study of blood T cells in healthy people across ages. A sample-barcoded 5' primer and a J-beta primer mix were used in a second PCR of roughly 7 to 11 cycles. Using its own MiXCR run on the 5' RACE reads, TCRdb lists one record per CDR3 protein. This sample has fewer than 2,000,000 distinct CDR3 sequences, with approximately 40% found just once. Sequencing was carried out using blood. The source is a human donor in good health.

This clonotype appeared a few times. The genes are TRBV20-1 and TRBJ2-1; D gene uncertain. This CDR3 is 13 amino acids long. CDR1 is DFQATT and CDR2 is SNEGSKA in the germline V gene (reference sequence). The V end was cut by 6 bases, the J end by 2 bases, with 11 bases between. The CDR3 DNA reads as TGCAGTGCCTGGCAGGCCACCTACAATGAGCAGTTCTTC. It translates to CSAWQATYNEQFF.

The rearrangement uses TRBV5-1 and TRBJ1-6; unclear D gene. The CDR3 contains 17 residues. Trimming stripped 0 bases from V and 0 bases from J, with 10 bases between. Per the germline V gene, CDR1 is SGHRS and CDR2 is YFSETQ. The CDR3 nucleotides are TGCGCCAGCAGCTTGGTTGGCCCCGGCTCCTATAATTCACCCCTCCACTTT. Amino acid sequence: CASSLVGPGSYNSPLHF. Complete variable domain (other parts from reference TRBV5-1 and TRBJ1-6): KAGVTQTPRYLIKTRGQQVTLSCSPISGHRSVSWYQQTPGQGLQFLFEYFSETQRNKGNFPGRFSGRQFSNSRSEMNVSTLELGDSALYLCASSLVGPGSYNSPLHFGNGTRLTVT.

Note on this clonotype: One end of the junction varies from germline; a read error may be responsible. The CDR3 protein is CASTDDTTDSQYF. The CDR3 DNA sequence: TGTGCCAGCACCGACGACACCACAGATTCGCAGTATTTT. The chain recombines TRBV6-5 with TRBJ2-3; D is unresolved. The CDR3 has 13 residues. Germline CDR1 reads MNHEY; CDR2 reads SVGAGI.

In this sample, this clonotype turned up a few times. The chain is built from TRBV9 and TRBJ2-1; 8 bases match TRBD2. J was trimmed by 7 bases and V by 2 bases; bases with no gene match: 8. From germline, CDR1 is SGDLS and CDR2 YYNGEE. This CDR3 spans 15 amino acids. The chain's CDR3 is CASSVSCGGINEQFF. DNA of the CDR3: TGTGCCAGCAGCGTTTCTTGCGGGGGGATAAATGAGCAGTTCTTC. Using reference TRBV9 and TRBJ2-1 for the parts outside the CDR3, the full variable domain is DSGVTQTPKHLITATGQRVTLRCSPRSGDLSVYWYQQSLDQGLQFLIQYYNGEERAKGNILERFSAQQFPDLHSELNLSSLELGDSALYFCASSVSCGGINEQFFGPGTRLTVL.

This clonotype was observed at least ten times. The chain recombines TRBV29-1 with TRBJ2-5, with 8 bases fitting TRBD1. Germline CDR1 SQVTM, CDR2 ANQGSEA. The CDR3 is 13 residues long. V lost 4 bases and J lost 3; bases outside the gene matches: 4. The CDR3 bases are TGCAGCGTTGCCGGACAGGGCGAAGAGACCCAGTACTTC. The encoded protein is CSVAGQGEETQYF.

This sequence joins TRBV29-1 and TRBJ1-1; D unclear. Trimming took 6 bases from V and 1 from J, leaving 12 bases between them. The CDR3 totals 13 residues. Germline CDR1 and CDR2: SQVTM and ANQGSEA. The CDR3 DNA reads TGCAGCGTCCGGATGCCCGGGAACACTGAAGCTTTCTTT. As protein: CSVRMPGNTEAFF.

The chain links TRBV12-5 to TRBJ2-2, with D perhaps TRBD1 (6 bases). This CDR3 has 17 residues. V shed 0 bases and J shed 4 bases, with 15 bases lying between them. From germline, CDR1 is LGHNT and CDR2 FRNRAP. The CDR3, as DNA: TGTGCTAGTGGTTTGGTATGGGTGGGGGCAGGCACCGGGGAGCTGTTTTTT. This codes for CASGLVWVGAGTGELFF.

V and J are TRBV12-3 or TRBV12-4 and TRBJ2-5; 10 positions match TRBD1. The CDR3 length is 15 residues. V gave up 3 bases and J gave up 5 bases; unmatched junction bases: 6. The CDR3, as DNA: TGTGCCAGCAGTTTGGTGGGACAGGGGAGCGAGACCCAGTACTTC. Its protein product is CASSLVGQGSETQYF.

This clonotype has more than one count but fewer than ten. This sequence joins TRBV20-1 and TRBJ2-6, with TRBD1 as a possible D gene (5 bases). Deletions cut 3 bases from V and 4 bases from J, with 10 bases between. The germline V gene encodes CDR1 DFQATT and CDR2 SNEGSKA (reference sequence). This CDR3 contains 14 residues. The DNA for the CDR3 is TGCAGTGCTAGCAGGACATCGGGGGCCAACGTCCTGACTTTC. Protein: CSASRTSGANVLTF.

The V and J genes are TRBV29-1 and TRBJ2-5, with D possibly TRBD1 on 6 matching bases. Trimming stripped 7 bases from V and 11 bases from J, with 26 bases between. The CDR3 totals 14 residues. Germline V CDR1 and CDR2: SQVTM, ANQGSEA. The CDR3: CSAQVRQGINEQYF. The CDR3 coding sequence is TGCAGCGCCCAGGTTCGGCAGGGGATCAATGAGCAGTACTTC.

This clonotype was seen at least ten times. V gene TRBV7-2 combines with J gene TRBJ2-1, with TRBD2 matching over 7 bases. The CDR3 length is 15 residues. From germline, CDR1 is SGHTA and CDR2 FQGNSA. V was pared by 1 base and J by 4 bases, with 4 bases of the junction left unmatched. The CDR3 sequence: CASSLVRGGYNEQFF. The CDR3, as DNA: TGTGCCAGCAGCTTAGTACGCGGGGGATACAATGAGCAGTTCTTC.

V gene TRBV6-1 combines with J gene TRBJ1-6; TRBD1 aligns across 10 bases. With V trimmed by 3 bases and J by 9 bases, 5 bases remained unmatched. Germline V gene data show CDR1 as MNHNS and CDR2 as SASEGT. The CDR3 extends over 15 amino acids. CDR3 bases: TGTGCCAGCAGTGACAGGACAGGGGGGATTTCACCCCTCCACTTT. Amino acid sequence: CASSDRTGGISPLHF.